This TCR beta chain derives from a study of siplizumab effects on memory and regulatory T cells. Regarding the study as a whole: It was never confirmed that proliferating Tregs from siplizumab cultures were suppressive. The naive T cell population seemed more diverse than memory cells and seemed a major contributor to the alloresponse. Relative to controls at around 29%, mappable alloreactive CD4+ clones exhibited a mean Treg-derived proportion of less than 70% with siplizumab.

This CDR3 region has 16 residues. The V gene's germline CDR1 is SGHVS and CDR2 FNYEAQ. V lost 4 bases, J lost 0 bases, and 5 bases stayed unmatched. The method was immunoSEQ multiplex PCR; TCRdb's version includes in-frame clones alone and lacks a portion of them. Among about 40,000 clones, roughly 90% were seen once, and the ten largest hold roughly 0.25%. This clone was seen only once. Its antigen remains unknown. The sample taken for sequencing was naive CD4+ T cells sorted from blood. The clonotype originates from a human donor in good health. The genes are TRBV7-6 and TRBJ1-4; 7 bases are a match to TRBD1. CDR3 protein: CASSSTGRATNEKLFF. In nucleotides, the CDR3 is TGTGCCAGCAGCTCGACAGGGAGGGCAACTAATGAAAAACTGTTTTTT.